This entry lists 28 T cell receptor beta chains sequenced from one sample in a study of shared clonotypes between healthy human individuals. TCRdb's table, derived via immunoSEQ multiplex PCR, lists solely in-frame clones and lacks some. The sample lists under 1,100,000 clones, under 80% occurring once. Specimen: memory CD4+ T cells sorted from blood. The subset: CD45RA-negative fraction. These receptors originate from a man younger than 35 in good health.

CDR3 nucleotide sequence: TGTGCCAGCAGGATACAGGGGGCGCTCTACGAGCAGTACTTC. Protein product: CASRIQGALYEQYF. The genes are TRBV6-1 and TRBJ2-7, with TRBD1 identical over 9 bases. Germline CDR1 reads MNHNS; CDR2 reads SASEGT. This CDR3 comprises 14 residues. The V segment lost 6 bases and the J segment 3 bases; nucleotides outside the gene matches: 6.

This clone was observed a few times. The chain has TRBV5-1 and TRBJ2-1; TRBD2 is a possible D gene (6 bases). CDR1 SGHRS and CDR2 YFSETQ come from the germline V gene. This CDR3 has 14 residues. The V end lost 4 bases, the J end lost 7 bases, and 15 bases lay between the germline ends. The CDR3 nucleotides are TGCGCCAGCAGCCTTATACCGGGGGAGAATGAGCAGTTCTTC. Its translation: CASSLIPGENEQFF.

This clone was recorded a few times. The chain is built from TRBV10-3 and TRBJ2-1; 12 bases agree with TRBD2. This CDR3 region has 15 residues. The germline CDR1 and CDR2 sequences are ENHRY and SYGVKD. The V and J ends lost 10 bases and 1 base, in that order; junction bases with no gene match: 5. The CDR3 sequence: CATSGGAMSYNEQFF. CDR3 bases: TGTGCCACTAGCGGGGGGGCGATGTCCTACAATGAGCAGTTCTTC.

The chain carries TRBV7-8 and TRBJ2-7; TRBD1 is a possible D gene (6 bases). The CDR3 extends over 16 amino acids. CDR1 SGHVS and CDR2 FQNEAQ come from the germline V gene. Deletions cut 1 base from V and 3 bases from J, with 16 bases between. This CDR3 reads CASSLDRVLKIYEQYF. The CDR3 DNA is TGTGCCAGCAGCTTAGACAGGGTCCTAAAAATCTACGAGCAGTACTTC. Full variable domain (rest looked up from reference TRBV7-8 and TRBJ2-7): GAGVSQSPRYKVAKRGQDVALRCDPISGHVSLFWYQQALGQGPEFLTYFQNEAQLDKSGLPSDRFFAERPEGSVSTLKIQRTQQEDSAVYLCASSLDRVLKIYEQYFGPGTRLTVT.

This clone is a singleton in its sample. CDR3: CASSLNGVGAYEQYF. In DNA form, the CDR3 reads TGTGCCAGCAGCTTAAATGGGGTAGGGGCCTACGAGCAGTACTTC. The rearrangement uses TRBV7-2 and TRBJ2-7; tentative D call: TRBD1 (5 bases). The CDR3 consists of 15 residues. The V end lost 2 bases, the J end lost 2 bases, and 13 bases lay between the germline ends. CDR1 is SGHTA and CDR2 is FQGNSA in the germline V gene.

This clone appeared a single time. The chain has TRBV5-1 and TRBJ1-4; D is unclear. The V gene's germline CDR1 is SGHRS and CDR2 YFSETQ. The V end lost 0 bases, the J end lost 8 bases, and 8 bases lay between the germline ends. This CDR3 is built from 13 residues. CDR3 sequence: CASSLVVDEKLFF. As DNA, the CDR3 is TGCGCCAGCAGCTTGGTCGTCGACGAAAAACTGTTTTTT.

The CDR3 loop reads CASSPDLTGNEKLFF. Here the CDR3 DNA reads TGTGCCAGCTCACCAGATTTGACAGGGAATGAAAAACTGTTTTTT. This chain connects TRBV18 to TRBJ1-4; 7 nucleotides agree with TRBD1. Trimming at V came to 2 bases and at J to 5 bases, leaving 5 bases not matched to a gene. Germline CDR1 KGHSH, CDR2 LQKENI. The CDR3 is 15 amino acids.

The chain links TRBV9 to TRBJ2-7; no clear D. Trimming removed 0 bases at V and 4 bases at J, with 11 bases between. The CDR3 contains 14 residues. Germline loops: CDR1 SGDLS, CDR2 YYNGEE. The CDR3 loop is CASSVDGVTYEQYF. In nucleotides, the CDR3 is TGTGCCAGCAGCGTAGATGGGGTAACATACGAGCAGTACTTC.

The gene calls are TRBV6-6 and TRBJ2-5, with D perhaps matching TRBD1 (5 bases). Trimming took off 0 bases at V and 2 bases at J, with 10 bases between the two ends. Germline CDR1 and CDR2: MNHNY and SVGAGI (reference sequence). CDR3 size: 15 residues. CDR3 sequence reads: CASSYSQGRQETQYF. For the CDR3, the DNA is TGTGCCAGCAGTTACTCCCAGGGTCGACAAGAGACCCAGTACTTC.

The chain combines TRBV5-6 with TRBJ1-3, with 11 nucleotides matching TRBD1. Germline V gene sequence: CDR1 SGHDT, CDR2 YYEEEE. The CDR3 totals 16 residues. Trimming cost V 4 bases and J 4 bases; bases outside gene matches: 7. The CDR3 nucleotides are TGTGCCAGCAGCCCCGGGACAGGGGGACCCGGAAACACCATATATTTT. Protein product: CASSPGTGGPGNTIYF.

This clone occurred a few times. The DNA for the CDR3 is TGCGCCAGCAGGGCCGGGACAGGGGGCGAAACAGATACGCAGTATTTT. Translated: CASRAGTGGETDTQYF. The chain joins TRBV10-1 to TRBJ2-3, with 12 bases lining up with TRBD1. V gave up 6 bases and J gave up 3 bases; unmatched junction bases: 7. Germline loops: CDR1 WNHNN, CDR2 SYGVQD (reference sequence). The CDR3 spans 16 residues.

DNA for the CDR3: TGTGCCAGCAGTTTAACACGGACAGGGGGCAAGTACGAGCAGTACTTC. Translation: CASSLTRTGGKYEQYF. The V gene is TRBV27, the J gene TRBJ2-7; 11 nucleotides align to TRBD1. From germline, CDR1 is MNHEY and CDR2 SMNVEV (reference sequence). V lost 2 bases, J lost 4 bases, and 7 bases stayed unmatched. The CDR3 loop spans 16 amino acids.

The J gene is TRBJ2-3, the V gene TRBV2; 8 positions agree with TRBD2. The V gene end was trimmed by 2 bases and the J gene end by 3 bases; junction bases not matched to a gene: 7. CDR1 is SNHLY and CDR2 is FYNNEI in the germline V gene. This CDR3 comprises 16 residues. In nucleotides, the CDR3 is TGTGCCAGCAGTGAAAAGTCGGGAGGGCCGACAGATACGCAGTATTTT. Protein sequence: CASSEKSGGPTDTQYF.

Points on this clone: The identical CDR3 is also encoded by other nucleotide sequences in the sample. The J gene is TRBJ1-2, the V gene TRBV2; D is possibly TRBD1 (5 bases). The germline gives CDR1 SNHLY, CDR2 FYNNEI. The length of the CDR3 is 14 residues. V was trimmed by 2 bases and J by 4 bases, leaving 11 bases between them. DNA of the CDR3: TGTGCCAGCAGTGAAAGGGGCGCCTCCTATGGCTACACCTTC. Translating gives CASSERGASYGYTF.

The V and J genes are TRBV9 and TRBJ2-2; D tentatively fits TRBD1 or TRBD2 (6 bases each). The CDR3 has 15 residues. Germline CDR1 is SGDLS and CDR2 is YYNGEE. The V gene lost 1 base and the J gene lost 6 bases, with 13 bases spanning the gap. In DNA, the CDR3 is TGTGCCAGCAGCGTACAAGGGGGGAGTTCCGGGGAGCTGTTTTTT. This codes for CASSVQGGSSGELFF.

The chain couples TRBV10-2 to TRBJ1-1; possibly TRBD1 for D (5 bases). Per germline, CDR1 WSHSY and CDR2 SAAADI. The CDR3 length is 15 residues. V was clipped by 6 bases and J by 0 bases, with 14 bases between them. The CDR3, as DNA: TGCGCCAGCAGGGGGAGGGAGGGGATGAACACTGAAGCTTTCTTT. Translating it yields CASRGREGMNTEAFF.

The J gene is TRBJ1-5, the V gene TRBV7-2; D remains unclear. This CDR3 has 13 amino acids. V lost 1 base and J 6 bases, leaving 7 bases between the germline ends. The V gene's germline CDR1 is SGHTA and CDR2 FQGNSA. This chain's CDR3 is CASSLDPSQPQHF. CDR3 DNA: TGTGCCAGCAGCTTAGACCCGAGTCAGCCCCAGCATTTT.

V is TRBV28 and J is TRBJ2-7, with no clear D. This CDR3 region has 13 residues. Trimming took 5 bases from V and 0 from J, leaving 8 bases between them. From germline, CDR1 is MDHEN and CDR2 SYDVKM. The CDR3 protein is CASSGVRSYEQYF. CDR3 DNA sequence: TGTGCCAGCAGTGGCGTTCGCTCCTACGAGCAGTACTTC. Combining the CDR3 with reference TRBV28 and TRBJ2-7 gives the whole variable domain DVKVTQSSRYLVKRTGEKVFLECVQDMDHENMFWYRQDPGLGLRLIYFSYDVKMKEKGDIPEGYSVSREKKERFSLILESASTNQTSMYLCASSGVRSYEQYFGPGTRLTVT.

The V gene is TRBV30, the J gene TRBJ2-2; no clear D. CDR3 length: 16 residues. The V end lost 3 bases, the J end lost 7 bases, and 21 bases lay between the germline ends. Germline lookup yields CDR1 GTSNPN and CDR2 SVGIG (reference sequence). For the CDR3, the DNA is TGTGCCTGGAGCCCCTCAAATAACCCCGTGGACGGGGAGCTGTTTTTT. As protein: CAWSPSNNPVDGELFF.

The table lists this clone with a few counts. The CDR3 loop is CASSQVIQTDTQYF. The CDR3 DNA is TGCGCCAGCAGCCAAGTGATCCAGACGGATACGCAGTATTTT. This chain uses TRBV4-1 with TRBJ2-3; D unresolved. Per the germline V gene, CDR1 is MGHRA and CDR2 is YSYEKL. CDR3 size: 14 residues. V was trimmed by 1 base and J by 6 bases, leaving 11 bases between them.

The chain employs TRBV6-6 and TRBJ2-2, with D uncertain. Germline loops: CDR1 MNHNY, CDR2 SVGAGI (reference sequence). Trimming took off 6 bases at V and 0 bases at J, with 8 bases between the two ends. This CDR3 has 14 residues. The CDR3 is CASRLTTNTGELFF. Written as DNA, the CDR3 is TGTGCCAGCAGGCTCACAACGAACACCGGGGAGCTGTTTTTT.

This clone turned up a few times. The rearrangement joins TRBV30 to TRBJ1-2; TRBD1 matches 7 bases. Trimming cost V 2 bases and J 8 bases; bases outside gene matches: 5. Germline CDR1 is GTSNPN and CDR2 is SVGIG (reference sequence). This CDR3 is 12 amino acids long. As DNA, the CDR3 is TGTGCCTGGAGTTGGGGGGACAGCGGCTACACCTTC. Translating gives CAWSWGDSGYTF.

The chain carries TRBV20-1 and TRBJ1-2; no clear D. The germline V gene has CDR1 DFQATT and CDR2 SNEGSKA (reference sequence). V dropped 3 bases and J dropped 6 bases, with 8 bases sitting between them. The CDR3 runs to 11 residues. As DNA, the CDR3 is TGCAGTGCTAGGGGTTTCGATGGCTACACCTTC. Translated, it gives CSARGFDGYTF.

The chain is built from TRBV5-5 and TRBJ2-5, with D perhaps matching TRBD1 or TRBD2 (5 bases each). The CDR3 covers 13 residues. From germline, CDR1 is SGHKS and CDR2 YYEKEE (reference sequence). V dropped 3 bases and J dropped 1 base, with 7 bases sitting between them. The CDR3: CASSSGPQETQYF. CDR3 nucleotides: TGTGCCAGCAGCTCGGGACCCCAAGAGACCCAGTACTTC.

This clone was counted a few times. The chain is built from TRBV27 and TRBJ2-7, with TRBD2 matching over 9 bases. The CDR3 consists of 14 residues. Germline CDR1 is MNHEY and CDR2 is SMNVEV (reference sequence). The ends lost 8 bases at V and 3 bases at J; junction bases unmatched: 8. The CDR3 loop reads CASAGYSGSYEQYF. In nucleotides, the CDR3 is TGTGCCAGCGCGGGGTATAGCGGGAGCTACGAGCAGTACTTC.

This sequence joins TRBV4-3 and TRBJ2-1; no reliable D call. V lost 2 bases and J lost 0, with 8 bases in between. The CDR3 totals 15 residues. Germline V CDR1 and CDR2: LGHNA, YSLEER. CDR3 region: CASSQHLSSYNEQFF. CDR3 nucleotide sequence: TGCGCCAGCAGCCAACATCTTAGCTCCTACAATGAGCAGTTCTTC.

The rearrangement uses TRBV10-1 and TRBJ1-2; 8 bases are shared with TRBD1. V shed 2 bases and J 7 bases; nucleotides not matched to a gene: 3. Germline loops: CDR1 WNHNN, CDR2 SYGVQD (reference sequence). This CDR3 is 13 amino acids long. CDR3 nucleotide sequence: TGCGCCAGCAGTGAGGGCCAGGGGGCTGGCTACACCTTC. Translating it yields CASSEGQGAGYTF.

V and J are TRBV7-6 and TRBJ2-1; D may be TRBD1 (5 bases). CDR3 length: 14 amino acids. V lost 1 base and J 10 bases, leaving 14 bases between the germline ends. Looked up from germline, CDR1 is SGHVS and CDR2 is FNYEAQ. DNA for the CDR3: TGTGCCAGCAGCTTAGTTGTAGGGGTCCTCGAGCAGTTCTTC. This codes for CASSLVVGVLEQFF.